The clone carrying this TCR beta chain was seen a handful of times. Germline CDR1 reads MNHEY; CDR2 reads SVGAGI. This CDR3 spans 13 amino acids. Trimming removed 0 bases from V and 2 bases from J, with 4 bases in between. The data originate from a study of T cell changes during pregnancy in multiple sclerosis. Sequencing was performed with immunoSEQ multiplex PCR; in TCRdb, only in-frame clones are kept and a portion is missing. The sample records around 52,000 clones, around nine tenths being singletons. V usage is TRBV6-5 and J usage is TRBJ1-2; D remains unclear. The receptor was derived from a human donor whose cells served as feeder cells for cultures in a pregnancy study. The sequenced sample was peripheral blood from another person, used as feeder cells. In DNA, the CDR3 is TGTGCCAGCAGTTACTCCAGGAACTATGGCTACACCTTC. It translates to CASSYSRNYGYTF.